These 12 T cell receptor beta chains originate from one sample sequenced in a study of shared clonotypes between healthy human individuals. Assay: immunoSEQ multiplex PCR; the TCRdb copy retains only in-frame clones and omits some. The sample includes some 680,000 clones, around 73% seen only once; the top ten take around 2%. What was sequenced was memory CD4+ T cells sorted from blood. Subset meaning: CD45RA-negative fraction. The receptors here all came from a woman aged 25 to 39 in good health.

V and J are TRBV7-2 and TRBJ1-5, with D unresolved. The CDR3 totals 17 residues. Trimming cost V 0 bases and J 0 bases, with 12 bases left between them. Germline CDR1 is SGHTA and CDR2 is FQGNSA. The CDR3 protein is CASSLAGLGYSNQPQHF. The CDR3 nucleotides read TGTGCCAGCAGCTTAGCTGGCCTAGGATATAGCAATCAGCCCCAGCATTTT. The full variable domain, in which reference TRBV7-2 and TRBJ1-5 provide the parts outside the CDR3, is GAGVSQSPSNKVTEKGKDVELRCDPISGHTALYWYRQSLGQGLEFLIYFQGNSAPDKSGLPSDRFSAERTGGSVSTLTIQRTQQEDSAVYLCASSLAGLGYSNQPQHFGDGTRLSIL.

This chain uses TRBV28 with TRBJ2-1; D uncertain. The V gene's germline CDR1 is MDHEN and CDR2 SYDVKM. This CDR3 region has 15 residues. V was trimmed by 5 bases and J by 6 bases, leaving 17 bases between them. Written as DNA, the CDR3 is TGTGCCAGCAGTGCCAGGAGTGGCGCCGGCAATGAGCAGTTCTTC. It yields the protein CASSARSGAGNEQFF.

This clone has a handful of counts. This chain connects TRBV14 to TRBJ2-1, with no clear D. There are 13 residues in the CDR3. The germline V gene encodes CDR1 SGHDN and CDR2 FVKESK. Trimming removed 1 base from V and 10 bases from J, with 11 bases in between. This CDR3 is CASSQVDLGEQFF. In DNA, the CDR3 is TGTGCCAGCAGCCAAGTCGACCTCGGGGAGCAGTTCTTC.

The chain recombines TRBV5-4 with TRBJ1-2; TRBD1 matches at 11 bases. This CDR3 is 14 amino acids long. Germline CDR1 and CDR2: SGHNT and YYREEE (reference sequence). V lost 4 bases to trimming and J lost 6 bases; unmatched junction nucleotides: 5. The CDR3 bases are TGTGCCAGCAGCACGCCGGGACAGGGGGATGGCTACACCTTC. Translating gives CASSTPGQGDGYTF. The full variable domain, its missing parts supplied by reference TRBV5-4 and TRBJ1-2, is ETGVTQSPTHLIKTRGQQVTLRCSSQSGHNTVSWYQQALGQGPQFIFQYYREEENGRGNFPPRFSGLQFPNYSSELNVNALELDDSALYLCASSTPGQGDGYTFGSGTRLTVV.

This clone was seen a few times. The V gene is TRBV7-9, the J gene TRBJ1-1; D unclear. V lost 5 bases and J 0 bases, leaving 13 bases between the germline ends. Germline loops: CDR1 SEHNR, CDR2 FQNEAQ (reference sequence). CDR3 length equals 15 residues. In DNA form, the CDR3 reads TGTGCCAGCAGCCCGCGGATGGGGATGAACACTGAAGCTTTCTTT. Amino acid sequence: CASSPRMGMNTEAFF. The full variable domain, with the rest looked up from reference TRBV7-9 and TRBJ1-1, is DTGVSQNPRHKITKRGQNVTFRCDPISEHNRLYWYRQTLGQGPEFLTYFQNEAQLEKSRLLSDRFSAERPKGSFSTLEIQRTEQGDSAMYLCASSPRMGMNTEAFFGQGTRLTVV.

The gene calls are TRBV5-4 and TRBJ2-3, with a possible D match to TRBD2 (6 bases). This CDR3 region has 18 residues. Germline V gene data show CDR1 as SGHNT and CDR2 as YYREEE (reference sequence). V gave up 0 bases and J gave up 0 bases, with 17 bases separating them. CDR3 in amino acids: CASSLAGEGGASTDTQYF. For the CDR3, the DNA is TGTGCCAGCAGCTTGGCGGGCGAAGGCGGGGCAAGCACAGATACGCAGTATTTT.

Regarding this clone: Other nucleotide sequences from this sample produce the same CDR3. The V call is TRBV18, the J call TRBJ1-1; 7 bases agree with TRBD1. This CDR3 is built from 14 residues. CDR1 is KGHSH, CDR2 LQKENI, per germline. V gave up 3 bases and J gave up 0 bases; unmatched junction bases: 1. In DNA, the CDR3 is TGTGCCAGCTCACCGACAGGGCTGAACACTGAAGCTTTCTTT. It yields the protein CASSPTGLNTEAFF.

The rearrangement joins TRBV29-1 to TRBJ1-1; D remains ambiguous. Germline-derived CDR1 and CDR2 are SQVTM and ANQGSEA. V was clipped by 5 bases and J by 1 base, with 5 bases between them. The CDR3 length is 11 residues. The CDR3 here is CSVQQNTEAFF. CDR3 in DNA: TGCAGCGTTCAACAGAACACTGAAGCTTTCTTT.

This clone appeared a few times. The V and J genes are TRBV28 and TRBJ1-1; D unresolved. The CDR3 length is 11 residues. V was cut by 7 bases and J by 8 bases, with 11 bases left in between. Germline assignment: CDR1 MDHEN and CDR2 SYDVKM. The CDR3 DNA follows: TGTGCCAGCACAATACGGGCGGAAGCTTTCTTT. This gives the protein CASTIRAEAFF.

The genes are TRBV9 and TRBJ2-6; possibly TRBD1 or TRBD2 for D (6 bases each). Trimming shortened V by 3 bases and J by 1 base, and 17 bases separated the two germline ends. Germline-derived CDR1 and CDR2 are SGDLS and YYNGEE. CDR3 size: 18 residues. CDR3 region: CASSGEDSLISGANVLTF. The DNA for the CDR3 is TGTGCCAGCAGCGGGGAGGACAGCCTGATTTCTGGGGCCAACGTCCTGACTTTC.

This clone has more than one count but fewer than ten. This rearrangement joins TRBV30 to TRBJ2-3; D possibly corresponds to TRBD1 (7 bases). CDR1 GTSNPN and CDR2 SVGIG come from the germline V gene (reference sequence). Trimming took off 2 bases at V and 5 bases at J, with 8 bases between the two ends. The CDR3 spans 12 residues. Here the CDR3 DNA reads TGTGCCTGGAGTCAGGGGGGAGATACGCAGTATTTT. As protein: CAWSQGGDTQYF.

In its sample, this clone was seen once. Different DNA sequences within this sample yield the same CDR3. The chain joins TRBV19 to TRBJ1-5; TRBD1 agrees at 7 bases. CDR1 and CDR2 (germline): LNHDA, SQIVND (reference sequence). The CDR3 totals 13 residues. With V trimmed by 5 bases and J by 6 bases, 4 bases remained unmatched. The CDR3 loop is CASSGDRGQPQHF. The CDR3 bases are TGTGCCAGTAGTGGGGACAGAGGTCAGCCCCAGCATTTT.